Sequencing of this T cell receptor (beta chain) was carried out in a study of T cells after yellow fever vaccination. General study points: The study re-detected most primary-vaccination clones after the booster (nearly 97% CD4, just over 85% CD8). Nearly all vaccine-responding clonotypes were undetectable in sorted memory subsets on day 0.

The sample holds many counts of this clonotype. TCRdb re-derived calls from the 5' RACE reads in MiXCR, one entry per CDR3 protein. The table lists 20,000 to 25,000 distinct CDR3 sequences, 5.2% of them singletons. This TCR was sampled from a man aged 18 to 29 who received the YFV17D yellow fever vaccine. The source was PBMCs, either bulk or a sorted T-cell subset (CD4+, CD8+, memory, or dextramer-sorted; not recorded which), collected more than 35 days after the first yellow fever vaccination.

CDR3 DNA sequence: TGCGCCAGCAGTGAGACGGGGGACTTTCCTAGGGGTTCCTACGAGCAGTACTTC. It is translated as CASSETGDFPRGSYEQYF. The gene calls are TRBV10-1 and TRBJ2-7; maybe TRBD2 (6 bases). The CDR3 sequence is 18 residues long. V was cut by 2 bases and J by 1 base, with 21 bases left in between. The germline gives CDR1 WNHNN, CDR2 SYGVQD (reference sequence).